These 9 T cell receptor beta chains originate from one sample sequenced in a study of technical replicates of blood from several donors. Repertoires were generated with immunoSEQ multiplex PCR, while TCRdb's copy carries only in-frame clones and drops some. The table records more than 65,000 clones, 96% of them present only once. Sequencing was carried out using T cells isolated from PBMCs. Receptor source: a human donor in good health.

The chain couples TRBV27 to TRBJ2-5; 15 nucleotides line up with TRBD2. Germline V gives CDR1 MNHEY, CDR2 SMNVEV (reference sequence). J was trimmed by 5 bases and V by 5 bases; bases with no gene match: 3. This CDR3 contains 15 residues. The CDR3 sequence is CASSTGLAGGETQYF. CDR3 DNA: TGTGCCAGCAGTACGGGACTAGCGGGAGGCGAGACCCAGTACTTC.

V usage is TRBV5-1 and J usage is TRBJ2-1; a weak D match, TRBD2 (6 bases). V lost 4 bases and J 3 bases, leaving 11 bases between the germline ends. CDR1 and CDR2 (germline): SGHRS, YFSETQ. The CDR3 has 14 residues. As DNA, the CDR3 is TGCGCCAGCAGCGCGGGGAGCGGCTACAATGAGCAGTTCTTC. It codes for CASSAGSGYNEQFF. Based on the CDR3 plus reference TRBV5-1 and TRBJ2-1, the full variable domain is KAGVTQTPRYLIKTRGQQVTLSCSPISGHRSVSWYQQTPGQGLQFLFEYFSETQRNKGNFPGRFSGRQFSNSRSEMNVSTLELGDSALYLCASSAGSGYNEQFFGPGTRLTVL.

The chain has TRBV7-9 and TRBJ2-1, with TRBD1 matching 7 bases. Trimming took 6 bases from V and 4 from J; bases not matched to a gene: 6. The CDR3 totals 14 residues. Germline lookup yields CDR1 SEHNR and CDR2 FQNEAQ (reference sequence). The CDR3 reads CASRVGQNYNEQFF. In nucleotides, the CDR3 is TGTGCCAGCAGGGTGGGACAGAATTACAATGAGCAGTTCTTC.

The chain joins TRBV4-3 to TRBJ1-4, with no clear D. The CDR3 covers 14 residues. The V end was cut by 3 bases, the J end by 5 bases, with 10 bases between. CDR1 is LGHNA, CDR2 YSLEER, per germline. CDR3 nucleotides: TGCGCCAGCAGCCATACAGCTGGCAATGAAAAACTGTTTTTT. Protein: CASSHTAGNEKLFF.

This sequence joins TRBV2 and TRBJ2-2; 15 bases align to TRBD2. Germline CDR1 reads SNHLY; CDR2 reads FYNNEI. This CDR3 comprises 18 residues. V shed 7 bases and J 0 bases; nucleotides not matched to a gene: 6. DNA of the CDR3: TGTGCCAGCAAGTTCAGGACTAGCGGGAGGGCGAACACCGGGGAGCTGTTTTTT. It translates to CASKFRTSGRANTGELFF.

The V gene is TRBV19, the J gene TRBJ1-5, with TRBD1 identical over 7 bases. CDR1 and CDR2 (germline): LNHDA, SQIVND (reference sequence). This CDR3 is 14 amino acids long. V dropped 1 base and J dropped 7; count of bases not matched to a gene: 4. CDR3 in DNA: TGTGCCAGTAGTATAGGACAGACAGGGCAGCCCCAGCATTTT. As protein: CASSIGQTGQPQHF.

The V and J genes are TRBV7-2 and TRBJ2-5, with 10 nucleotides matching TRBD1. V was pared by 2 bases and J by 3 bases, with 3 bases of the junction left unmatched. Germline V gene lookup returns CDR1 SGHTA and CDR2 FQGNSA. The CDR3 length is 15 residues. The CDR3 DNA follows: TGTGCCAGCAGCTTACGTGGGACAGGGGAAGAGACCCAGTACTTC. This translates into CASSLRGTGEETQYF.

The chain employs TRBV11-2 and TRBJ2-1; 13 bases are shared with TRBD2. CDR1 and CDR2 from the germline V gene are SGHAT and FQNNGV. The CDR3 sequence is 19 residues long. The V and J ends lost 1 base and 9 bases, in that order; junction bases with no gene match: 15. The CDR3 DNA follows: TGTGCCAGCAGCTTAGTTTTACTAGCGGGAGGGATAGGAGATAGTGAGCAGTTCTTC. Translation gives CASSLVLLAGGIGDSEQFF.

The rearrangement joins TRBV7-8 to TRBJ2-7; tentatively, D is TRBD1 (6 bases). Trimming removed 3 bases from V and 5 bases from J, with 11 bases in between. The CDR3 has 13 residues. Germline CDR1 is SGHVS and CDR2 is FQNEAQ. CDR3 sequence: CASSFNRANEQYF. The CDR3 DNA reads TGTGCCAGCAGCTTCAACAGGGCCAACGAGCAGTACTTC.